This T cell receptor (beta chain) was recovered during a study of Ad26.COV2.S vaccination and SARS-CoV-2 variants. Treatment given: about 20 received Ad26.COV2.S at low or high dose, single or two shots; 5 received placebo; per-sample allocation not given. Repertoires come from day 63 after the first vaccine or placebo injection. Sequenced by immunoSEQ multiplex PCR; TCRdb stores in-frame clones only, minus some. The sample lists under 400,000 clones, 87% occurring once. The germline V gene has CDR1 SGHNT and CDR2 YYREEE (reference sequence). The CDR3 contains 15 residues. Between the trimmed V and J ends, which lost 0 bases and 0 bases, there was a span of 10 bases.

This clonotype originated in a person between 18 and 65 years old who received the Ad26.COV2.S COVID-19 vaccine or a placebo. The sequences come from peripheral blood, collected in a trial of Ad26.COV2.S vaccine versus placebo. This rearrangement joins TRBV5-4 to TRBJ2-7; D not resolved. CDR3 sequence: CASSLGTSSSYEQYF. In DNA form, the CDR3 reads TGTGCCAGCAGCTTGGGGACGTCAAGCTCCTACGAGCAGTACTTC. The variable domain in full, completed from reference TRBV5-4 and TRBJ2-7, reads ETGVTQSPTHLIKTRGQQVTLRCSSQSGHNTVSWYQQALGQGPQFIFQYYREEENGRGNFPPRFSGLQFPNYSSELNVNALELDDSALYLCASSLGTSSSYEQYFGPGTRLTVT.